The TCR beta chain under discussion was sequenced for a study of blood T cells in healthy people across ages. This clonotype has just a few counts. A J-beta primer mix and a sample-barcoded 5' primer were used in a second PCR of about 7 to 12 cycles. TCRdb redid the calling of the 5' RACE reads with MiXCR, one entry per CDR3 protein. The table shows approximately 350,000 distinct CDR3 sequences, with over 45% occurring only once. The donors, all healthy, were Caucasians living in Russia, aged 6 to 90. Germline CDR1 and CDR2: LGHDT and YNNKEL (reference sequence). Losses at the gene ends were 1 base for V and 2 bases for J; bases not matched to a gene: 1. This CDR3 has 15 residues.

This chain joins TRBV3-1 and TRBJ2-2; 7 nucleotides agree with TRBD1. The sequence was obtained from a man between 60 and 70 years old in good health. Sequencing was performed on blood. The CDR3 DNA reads TGTGCCAGCAGCCAAGGGACAGGAAACACCGGGGAGCTGTTTTTT. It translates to CASSQGTGNTGELFF.